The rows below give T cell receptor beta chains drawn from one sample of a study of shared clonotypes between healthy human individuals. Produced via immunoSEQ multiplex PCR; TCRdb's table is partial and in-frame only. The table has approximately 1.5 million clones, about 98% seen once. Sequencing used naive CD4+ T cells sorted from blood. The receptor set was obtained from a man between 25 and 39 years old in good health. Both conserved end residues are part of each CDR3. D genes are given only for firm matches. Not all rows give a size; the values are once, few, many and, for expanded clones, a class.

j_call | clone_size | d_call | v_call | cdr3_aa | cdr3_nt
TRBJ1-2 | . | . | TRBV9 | CASSRWDSGSGYTF | TGTGCCAGCAGCCGATGGGACTCCGGGTCTGGCTACACCTTC
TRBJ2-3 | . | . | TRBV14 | CASSQADVVTRLTDTQYF | TGTGCCAGCAGCCAAGCCGACGTTGTGACTAGGTTAACAGATACGCAGTATTTT
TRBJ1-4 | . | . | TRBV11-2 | CASMRNRNEKLFF | TGTGCCAGCATGCGTAACCGCAATGAAAAACTGTTTTTT
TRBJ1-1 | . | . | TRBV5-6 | CASSMKSTEAFF | TGTGCCAGCAGCATGAAGAGCACTGAAGCTTTCTTT
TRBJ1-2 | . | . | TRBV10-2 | CASSEISNYGYTF | TGCGCCAGCAGTGAGATTTCGAACTATGGCTACACCTTC
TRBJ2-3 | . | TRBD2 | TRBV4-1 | CASSFPAGGGTDTQYF | TGCGCCAGCAGCTTTCCAGCGGGAGGTGGAACAGATACGCAGTATTTT
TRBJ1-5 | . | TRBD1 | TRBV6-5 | CASSFGQGSGWPQHF | TGTGCCAGCAGTTTCGGACAGGGGTCGGGGTGGCCCCAGCATTTT
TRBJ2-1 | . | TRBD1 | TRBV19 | CASSMGTGGGNEQFF | TGTGCCAGTAGTATGGGGACAGGGGGAGGGAATGAGCAGTTCTTC
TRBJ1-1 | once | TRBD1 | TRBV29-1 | CSVHAGTGGYTEAFF | TGCAGCGTTCATGCTGGGACAGGGGGGTACACTGAAGCTTTCTTT
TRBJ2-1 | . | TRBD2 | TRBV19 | CASSIGLAGGGVQFF | TGTGCCAGTAGTATAGGGCTAGCGGGAGGGGGGGTGCAGTTCTTC
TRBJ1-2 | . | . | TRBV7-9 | CASSLARTDGGYTF | TGTGCCAGCAGCTTAGCCCGGACAGATGGTGGCTACACCTTC
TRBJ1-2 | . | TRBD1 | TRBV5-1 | CASSLRTGGDYGYTF | TGCGCCAGCAGCTTACGGACAGGGGGCGACTATGGCTACACCTTC
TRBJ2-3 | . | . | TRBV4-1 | CASSQEGSTQYF | TGCGCCAGCAGCCAAGAAGGTAGCACGCAGTATTTT
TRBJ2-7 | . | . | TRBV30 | CAWSGGGGTYEQYF | TGTGCCTGGAGTGGCGGAGGCGGAACCTACGAGCAGTACTTC
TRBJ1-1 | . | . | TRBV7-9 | CASSLDVGTGGAEAFF | TGTGCCAGCAGCTTAGATGTCGGAACCGGGGGCGCTGAAGCTTTCTTT
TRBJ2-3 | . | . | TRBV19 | CASSSQYPKDKQYF | TGTGCCAGTAGTTCCCAATACCCAAAGGATAAGCAGTATTTT
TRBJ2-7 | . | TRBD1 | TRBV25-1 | CASRLDRYEQYF | TGTGCCAGCAGACTGGACAGGTACGAGCAGTACTTC
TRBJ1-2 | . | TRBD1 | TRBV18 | CASSAGQGPYGYTF | TGTGCCAGCTCAGCCGGACAGGGTCCCTATGGCTACACCTTC
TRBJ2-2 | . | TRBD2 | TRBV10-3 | CAISENPSGSLGTGELFF | TGTGCCATCAGTGAGAATCCTAGCGGGAGCCTCGGGACCGGGGAGCTGTTTTTT
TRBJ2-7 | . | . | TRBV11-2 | CASSSSGRYEQYF | TGTGCCAGCAGCTCCTCGGGCCGCTACGAGCAGTACTTC
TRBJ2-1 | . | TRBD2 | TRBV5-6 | CASRLLAGVNEQFF | TGTGCCAGCAGATTGTTAGCGGGAGTCAATGAGCAGTTCTTC
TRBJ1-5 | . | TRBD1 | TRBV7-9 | CASSPQGAGNQPQHF | TGTGCCAGCAGTCCACAGGGGGCAGGCAATCAGCCCCAGCATTTT
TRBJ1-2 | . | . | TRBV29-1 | CSVQRDNYGYTF | TGCAGCGTTCAAAGAGACAACTATGGCTACACCTTC
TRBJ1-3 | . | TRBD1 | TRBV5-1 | CASSLGTGSGNTIYF | TGCGCCAGCAGCTTAGGGACAGGCTCTGGAAACACCATATATTTT
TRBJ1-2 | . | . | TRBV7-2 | CASSSGFDGYTF | TGTGCCAGCAGCTCCGGATTCGATGGCTACACCTTC
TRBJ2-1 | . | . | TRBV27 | CASSLSTYNEQFF | TGTGCCAGCAGTTTGAGCACTTACAATGAGCAGTTCTTC
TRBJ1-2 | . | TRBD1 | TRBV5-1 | CASSATGTGVPNYGYTF | TGCGCCAGCAGCGCAACCGGGACAGGCGTACCTAACTATGGCTACACCTTC
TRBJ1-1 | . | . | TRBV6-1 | CASSEARGTGANTEAFF | TGTGCCAGCAGTGAAGCGCGGGGGACGGGGGCGAACACTGAAGCTTTCTTT
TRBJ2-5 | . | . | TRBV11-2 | CASRSGAWGETQYF | TGTGCCAGCAGATCCGGGGCATGGGGTGAGACCCAGTACTTC
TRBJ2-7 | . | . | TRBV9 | CASSVLISGVEQYF | TGTGCCAGCAGCGTCCTAATATCGGGTGTCGAGCAGTACTTC
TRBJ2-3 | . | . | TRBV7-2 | CASSWQITSTDTQYF | TGTGCCAGCAGCTGGCAGATAACTAGCACAGATACGCAGTATTTT
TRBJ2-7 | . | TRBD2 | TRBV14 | CASSQGGRAHEQYF | TGTGCCAGCAGCCAAGGCGGGAGGGCCCACGAGCAGTACTTC
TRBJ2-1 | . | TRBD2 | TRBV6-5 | CASREAGSSYNEQFF | TGTGCCAGCCGGGAGGCGGGGTCGTCCTACAATGAGCAGTTCTTC
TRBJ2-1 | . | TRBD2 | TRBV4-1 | CASSQDYPGGGNEQFF | TGCGCCAGCAGCCAAGATTACCCGGGAGGGGGAAATGAGCAGTTCTTC
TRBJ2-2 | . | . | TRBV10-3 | CAISLSGGTTGELFF | TGTGCCATCAGTCTGAGTGGCGGGACCACCGGGGAGCTGTTTTTT
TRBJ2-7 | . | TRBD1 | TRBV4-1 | CASSQDLGTGQYEQYF | TGCGCCAGCAGCCAAGATCTAGGGACAGGTCAGTACGAGCAGTACTTC
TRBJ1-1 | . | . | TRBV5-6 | CASSWETEAFF | TGTGCCAGCAGCTGGGAGACTGAAGCTTTCTTT
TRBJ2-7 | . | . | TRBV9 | CASSVAGDRFSSYEQYF | TGTGCCAGCAGCGTAGCTGGGGACCGTTTTAGCTCCTACGAGCAGTACTTC
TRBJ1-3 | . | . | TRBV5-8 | CASSLTGNTIYF | TGTGCCAGCAGCTTAACTGGAAACACCATATATTTT
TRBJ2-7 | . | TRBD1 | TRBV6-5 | CASSYFGTGLSEQYF | TGTGCCAGCAGTTACTTTGGGACAGGATTGAGCGAGCAGTACTTC
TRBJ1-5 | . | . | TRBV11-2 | CASSPHLNQPQHF | TGTGCCAGCAGCCCGCACCTAAATCAGCCCCAGCATTTT
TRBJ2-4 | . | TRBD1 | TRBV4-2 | CASSPGQELAKNIQYF | TGTGCCAGCAGCCCGGGACAGGAATTAGCCAAAAACATTCAGTACTTC
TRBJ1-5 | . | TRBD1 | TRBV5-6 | CASSLRGRGIDQPQHF | TGTGCCAGCAGCTTGAGAGGCAGGGGGATCGATCAGCCCCAGCATTTT
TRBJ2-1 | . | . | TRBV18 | CASSPLGANEQFF | TGTGCCAGCTCACCACTAGGGGCCAATGAGCAGTTCTTC
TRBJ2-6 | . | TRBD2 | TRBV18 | CASSPKKLAGGFGRANVLTF | TGTGCCAGCTCACCAAAGAAGCTAGCGGGAGGCTTTGGAAGGGCCAACGTCCTGACTTTC
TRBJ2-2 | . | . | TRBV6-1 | CASSELQGVYTGELFF | TGTGCCAGCAGCGAACTACAGGGAGTATACACCGGGGAGCTGTTTTTT
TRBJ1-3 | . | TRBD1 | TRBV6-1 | CASSQGRGNTIYF | TGTGCCAGCTCACAGGGGCGGGGAAACACCATATATTTT
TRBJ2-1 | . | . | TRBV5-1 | CASSFQPISYNEQFF | TGCGCCAGCAGCTTTCAACCGATCTCCTACAATGAGCAGTTCTTC
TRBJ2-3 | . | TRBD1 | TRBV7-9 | CASSPYRGVSDTQYF | TGTGCCAGCAGTCCTTACAGGGGAGTGAGCGATACGCAGTATTTT
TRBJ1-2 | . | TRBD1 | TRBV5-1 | CASSLIPGQGDGYTF | TGCGCCAGCAGCCTCATACCGGGACAGGGGGATGGCTACACCTTC
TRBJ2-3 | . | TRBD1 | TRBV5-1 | CASSLVRQGWTDTQYF | TGCGCCAGCAGCTTGGTCAGACAGGGGTGGACAGATACGCAGTATTTT
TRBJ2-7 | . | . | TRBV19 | CASSKISMGTAVFAQYF | TGTGCCAGTAGCAAAATAAGTATGGGGACCGCGGTGTTTGCGCAGTACTTC
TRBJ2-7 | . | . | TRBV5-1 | CASSLRPQGSYEQYF | TGCGCCAGCAGCCTGCGGCCGCAGGGAAGTTACGAGCAGTACTTC
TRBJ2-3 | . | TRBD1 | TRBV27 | CASSVKVTGGADTQYF | TGTGCCAGCAGTGTGAAAGTGACAGGGGGTGCAGATACGCAGTATTTT
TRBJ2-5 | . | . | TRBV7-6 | CASSLWARGSAFQETQYF | TGTGCCAGCAGCTTATGGGCTAGGGGTTCCGCATTCCAAGAGACCCAGTACTTC